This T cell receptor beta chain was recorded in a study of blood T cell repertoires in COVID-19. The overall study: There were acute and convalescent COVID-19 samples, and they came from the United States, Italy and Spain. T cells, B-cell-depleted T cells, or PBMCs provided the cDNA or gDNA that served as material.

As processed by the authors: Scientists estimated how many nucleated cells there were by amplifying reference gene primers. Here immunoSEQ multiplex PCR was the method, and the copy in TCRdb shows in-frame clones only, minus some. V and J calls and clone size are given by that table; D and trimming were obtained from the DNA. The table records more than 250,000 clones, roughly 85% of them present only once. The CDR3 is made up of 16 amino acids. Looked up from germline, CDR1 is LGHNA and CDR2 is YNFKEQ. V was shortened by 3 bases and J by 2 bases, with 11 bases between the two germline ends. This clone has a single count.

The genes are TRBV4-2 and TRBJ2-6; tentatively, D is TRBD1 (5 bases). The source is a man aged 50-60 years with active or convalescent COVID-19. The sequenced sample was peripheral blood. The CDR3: CASSQGVGAGANVLTF. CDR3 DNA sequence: TGTGCCAGCAGCCAGGGCGTAGGGGCTGGGGCCAACGTCCTGACTTTC.